This T cell receptor (beta chain) was identified in a study of blood T cell repertoires in COVID-19. For the study at large: Samples representing acute and convalescent COVID-19 were sourced from the United States, Italy and Spain.

The length of the CDR3 is 16 residues. CDR1 KGHSH and CDR2 LQKENI come from the germline V gene. Trimming took 8 bases from V and 0 from J, leaving 14 bases between them. The data were produced by immunoSEQ multiplex PCR, yet TCRdb's version contains in-frame clones alone and is incomplete. The sample has some 490,000 clones; approximately 90% are singletons. The cohort comprised adults aged roughly 18 to 95 years residing in approximately 25 US areas. Donors were grouped by their self-reported clinical history. Symptom resolution, clearance, or two negative PCRs marked donors in Cohort 3 as recovered.

Sequenced: PBMCs or T cells enriched from blood (not recorded which). The sequence derives from a woman aged 60-75 years who had recovered from COVID-19. The genes are TRBV18 and TRBJ2-6, with D perhaps matching TRBD2 (5 bases). CDR3 region: CASAWRSFSGANVLTF. The CDR3 region has the DNA TGTGCCAGCGCTTGGAGGTCCTTCTCTGGGGCCAACGTCCTGACTTTC.